Shown below are 4 T cell receptor beta chains from a single sample sequenced in a study of T cell responses to AZD1222 COVID-19 vaccine. Clones were read by immunoSEQ multiplex PCR, and TCRdb kept only the in-frame ones, dropping some. The sample has about 93,000 clones; approximately 86% are singletons. The sequencing used peripheral blood, collected on day 0 of AZD1222 vaccination. The receptors were gathered from an adult in good health.

The chain links TRBV6-4 to TRBJ2-1, with D unresolved. The CDR3 sequence is 15 residues long. V shed 3 bases and J shed 0 bases, with 9 bases lying between them. Germline CDR1 is MRHNA and CDR2 is SNTAGT. The CDR3 DNA reads TGTGCCAGCAGTGAGAAAGTGAGCTCCTACAATGAGCAGTTCTTC. It specifies CASSEKVSSYNEQFF.

Comments on this clone: Sequence at one end of the junction differs from germline and may be a read error. The chain combines TRBV19 with TRBJ1-5, with D hard to call. The germline gives CDR1 LNHDA, CDR2 SQIVND (reference sequence). There are 14 residues in the CDR3. CDR3 in amino acids: CASRIDGSNQPQHF. CDR3 DNA sequence: TGTGCCAGTAGGATAGACGGTAGCAATCAGCCCCAGCATTTT.

The CDR3 protein is CGTKMGYSTYEQYF. The CDR3 DNA follows: TGTGGAACTAAGATGGGATATAGTACCTACGAGCAGTACTTC. The chain joins TRBV27 to TRBJ2-7, with D unclear. Looked up from germline, CDR1 is MNHEY and CDR2 is SMNVEV (reference sequence). CDR3 length equals 14 residues.

This chain links TRBV6-5 with TRBJ1-1; D not resolved. Germline values: CDR1 MNHEY, CDR2 SVGAGI. V lost 8 bases, J lost 11 bases, and 12 bases lay in between. The CDR3 is made up of 10 amino acids. CDR3 nucleotide sequence: TGTGCCAGCTCATTCGGATACGCTTTCTTT. Residues: CASSFGYAFF.